This T cell receptor beta chain was recovered during a study of technical replicates of blood from a handful of donors. The CDR3 covers 14 residues. Germline loops: CDR1 SGHTS, CDR2 YDEGEE. V lost 4 bases and J 2 bases, leaving 12 bases between the germline ends. Clones were sequenced by immunoSEQ multiplex PCR, and TCRdb holds only the in-frame ones, with some missing. In the table there are about 88,000 clones, about nine tenths of which are singletons. Sequences were obtained from T cells isolated from PBMCs. The rearrangement uses TRBV5-8 and TRBJ1-2, with a possible D match to TRBD1 (6 bases). The TCR comes from a human donor in good health. This chain's CDR3 is CASSEDSPNYGYTF. The DNA of the CDR3 is TGTGCCAGCAGCGAGGACAGCCCCAACTATGGCTACACCTTC.